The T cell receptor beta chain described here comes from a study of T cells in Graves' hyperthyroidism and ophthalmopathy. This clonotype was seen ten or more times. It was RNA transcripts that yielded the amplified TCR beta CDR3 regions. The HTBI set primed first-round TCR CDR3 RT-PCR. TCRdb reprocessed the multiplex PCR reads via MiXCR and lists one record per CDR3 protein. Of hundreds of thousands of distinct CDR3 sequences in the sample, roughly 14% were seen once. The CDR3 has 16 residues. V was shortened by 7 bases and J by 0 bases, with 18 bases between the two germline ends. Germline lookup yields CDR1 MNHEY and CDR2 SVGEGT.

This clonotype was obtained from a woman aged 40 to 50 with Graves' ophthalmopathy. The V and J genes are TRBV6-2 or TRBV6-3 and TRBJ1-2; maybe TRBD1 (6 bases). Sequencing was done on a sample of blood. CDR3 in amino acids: CASMTLERGTNYGYTF. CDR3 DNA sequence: TGTGCCAGCATGACCCTCGAGAGGGGGACTAACTATGGCTACACCTTC.